This T cell receptor (beta chain) was captured in a study of T cells after posttransplantation cyclophosphamide. Study-wide points: After PTCy, TRB diversity resembled that of CNI/methotrexate controls. Skin or GI-infiltrating T cells shared few TRB sequences with blood. Later blood repertoires were often dominated by clones from the donor CD8+ memory compartment.

On the day of bone marrow donation, the related graft donor provided peripheral blood. A word on this clone: What it binds is not known.

The repertoire was sequenced with immunoSEQ multiplex PCR; TCRdb's copy has only in-frame clones and lacks some. The data show just over 65,000 clones, 93% seen once. This TCR was sampled from a woman under 40 in good health and a related stem cell transplant donor. Sample: PBMCs.

The CDR3 bases are TGTGCCACCAGCACGGCATCGGGGGCCGACGAGCAGTACTTC. Encoded protein: CATSTASGADEQYF. The rearrangement uses TRBV15 and TRBJ2-7; D possibly uses TRBD1 or TRBD2 (6 bases each). The ends were cut back, 4 bases at V and 5 bases at J, with 15 bases in the middle. This CDR3 is built from 14 residues. Per the germline V gene, CDR1 is LNHNV and CDR2 is YYDKDF (reference sequence).